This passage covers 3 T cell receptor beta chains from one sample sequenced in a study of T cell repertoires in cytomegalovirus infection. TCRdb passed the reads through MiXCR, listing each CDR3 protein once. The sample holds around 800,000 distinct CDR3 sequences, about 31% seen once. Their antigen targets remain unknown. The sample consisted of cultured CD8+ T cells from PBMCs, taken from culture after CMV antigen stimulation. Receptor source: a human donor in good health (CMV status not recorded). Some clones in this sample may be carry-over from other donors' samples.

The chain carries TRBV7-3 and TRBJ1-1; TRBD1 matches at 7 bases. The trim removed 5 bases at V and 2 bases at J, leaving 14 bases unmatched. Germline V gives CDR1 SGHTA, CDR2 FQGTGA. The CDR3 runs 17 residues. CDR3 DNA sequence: TGTGCCAGCAGCCAGAATAAAGCCGGGACAGCTAACACTGAAGCTTTCTTT. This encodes CASSQNKAGTANTEAFF.

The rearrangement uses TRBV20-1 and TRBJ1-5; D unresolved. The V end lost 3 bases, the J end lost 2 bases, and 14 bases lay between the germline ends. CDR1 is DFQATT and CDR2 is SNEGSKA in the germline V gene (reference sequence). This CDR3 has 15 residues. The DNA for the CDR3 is TGCAGTGCTAGGGGAGACTTCGGGGGCAATCAGCCCCAGCATTTT. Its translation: CSARGDFGGNQPQHF.

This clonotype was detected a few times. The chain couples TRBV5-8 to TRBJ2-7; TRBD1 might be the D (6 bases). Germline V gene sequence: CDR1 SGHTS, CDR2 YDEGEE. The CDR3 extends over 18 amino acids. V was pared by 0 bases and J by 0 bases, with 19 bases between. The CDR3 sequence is CASSLAPYRERRSYEQYV. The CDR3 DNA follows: TGTGCCAGCAGCTTGGCCCCCTACAGGGAAAGGCGCTCCTACGAGCAGTACGTC.